This T cell receptor (beta chain) was recovered during a study of T cells in Graves' hyperthyroidism and ophthalmopathy. Study results and limitations: The majority of expanded thyroid clonotypes above 0.001 also appeared in blood.

A note on this clonotype: The antigen is undetermined.

RNA transcripts yielded amplified TCR beta CDR3 regions. HTBI primers were used for first-round RT-PCR of the TCR CDR3. In TCRdb, the multiplex PCR reads were re-called with MiXCR into one record per CDR3 protein. The table has about 690,000 distinct CDR3 sequences, roughly 17% seen once. The CDR3 runs to 16 residues. The V segment lost 5 bases and the J segment 2 bases; nucleotides outside the gene matches: 9. Germline V lookup: CDR1 MNHEY, CDR2 SMNVEV (reference sequence). Thyroid ultrasound and orbital computed tomography, with clinical symptoms and serum thyroxine and TRAb, informed diagnoses. Input material: blood. The J gene is TRBJ2-4, the V gene TRBV27; 7 positions match TRBD1. The sequence was collected from a man aged 50 or older with Graves' hyperthyroidism. The CDR3 reads CASSRDLTGPKNIQYF. CDR3 sequence (DNA): TGTGCCAGCAGTCGAGACCTGACAGGGCCCAAAAACATTCAGTACTTC.